This T cell receptor (beta chain) comes out of a study of cytotoxic CD8 clonotypes in ibrutinib-treated CLL. Study details: There were, on average, around 260,000 productive templates and some 90,000 productive rearrangements per sample.

Sequenced by immunoSEQ multiplex PCR; TCRdb stores in-frame clones only, minus some. The repertoire holds 300,000 or so clones, with over 60% as singletons. The CDR3 spans 12 residues. CDR1 SNHLY and CDR2 FYNNEI come from the germline V gene. Trimming shortened V by 1 base and J by 9 bases, and 7 bases separated the two germline ends. The sequence derives from a human donor with chronic lymphocytic leukemia. Material: PBMCs, obtained after 36 months of ibrutinib treatment. The chain is built from TRBV2 and TRBJ2-4; a weak D match, TRBD2 (6 bases). Here the CDR3 DNA reads TGTGCCAGCAGTGAAGGACTAGGCATTCAGTACTTC. Amino acids: CASSEGLGIQYF.